The 12 T cell receptor beta chains listed next were all sequenced from one sample in a study of blood T cell repertoires in COVID-19. The protocol was immunoSEQ multiplex PCR, while the TCRdb copy is restricted to in-frame clones and leaves out a portion. Of 340,000 or so clones listed, over 75% are singletons. The sequenced material came from peripheral blood. The receptor source for this set is a man in his forties or fifties with active or convalescent COVID-19.

A single count supports this clone. The chain joins TRBV9 to TRBJ1-4; D might be TRBD1 (5 bases). Germline CDR1 reads SGDLS; CDR2 reads YYNGEE. V lost 4 bases to trimming and J lost 8 bases, with 24 bases between them. CDR3 size: 17 residues. The CDR3, as DNA: TGTGCCAGCAGCCTCCCCCTGGGGCGGGGGGAATTAGAAAAACTGTTTTTT. This translates into CASSLPLGRGELEKLFF.

The J gene is TRBJ1-2, the V gene TRBV3-1 (or the pseudogene TRBV3-2); TRBD1 matches 8 bases. Germline loops: CDR1 LGHDT, CDR2 YNNKEL (reference sequence). This CDR3 is 15 amino acids long. With 3 bases clipped from V and 8 bases from J, the junction kept 11 bases outside the gene matches. CDR3 in DNA: TGTGCCAGCAGCCAGGCAGGGGGCTTGGGGAAGGGCTACACCTTC. As protein: CASSQAGGLGKGYTF.

This chain connects TRBV9 to TRBJ2-3; no definite D call. Trimming took 4 bases from V and 0 from J, leaving 9 bases between them. CDR1 is SGDLS and CDR2 is YYNGEE in the germline V gene. The length of the CDR3 is 14 residues. The CDR3 sequence: CASSPQISTDTQYF. CDR3 in DNA: TGTGCCAGCAGCCCCCAGATAAGCACAGATACGCAGTATTTT.

The chain carries TRBV11-1 and TRBJ2-1, with D tentatively TRBD1 (5 bases). Trimming took off 3 bases at V and 3 bases at J, with 15 bases between the two ends. The germline CDR1 and CDR2 sequences are SGHAT and FQDESV (reference sequence). The CDR3 is 16 amino acids. CDR3: CASSLAGKIFYNEQFF. CDR3 bases: TGTGCCAGCAGCTTGGCAGGGAAAATTTTCTACAATGAGCAGTTCTTC.

Regarding this clone: The same CDR3 is also encoded by other DNA sequences in this sample. The chain joins TRBV15 to TRBJ2-7, with D possibly being TRBD2 (5 bases). The CDR3 is made up of 13 amino acids. The germline gives CDR1 LNHNV, CDR2 YYDKDF (reference sequence). The V end lost 0 bases, the J end lost 3 bases, and 6 bases lay between the germline ends. CDR3 bases: TGTGCCACCAGCAGAGATCGGGGCTACGAGCAGTACTTC. The encoded protein is CATSRDRGYEQYF.

The chain combines TRBV28 with TRBJ1-6; 8 bases align to TRBD1. Germline-derived CDR1 and CDR2 are MDHEN and SYDVKM. The CDR3 consists of 14 residues. V gave up 6 bases and J gave up 9 bases; unmatched junction bases: 7. The CDR3 is CASRKTGGFSPLHF. CDR3 DNA sequence: TGTGCCAGCAGAAAAACAGGGGGATTTTCACCCCTCCACTTT.

This chain connects TRBV18 to TRBJ2-7; D gene uncertain. CDR1 is KGHSH and CDR2 is LQKENI in the germline V gene. V was clipped by 4 bases and J by 0 bases, with 10 bases between them. This CDR3 contains 14 residues. The CDR3 DNA reads TGTGCCAGCTCACTCTACAGCATCTCCTACGAGCAGTACTTC. It codes for CASSLYSISYEQYF. The full variable domain, its missing parts supplied by reference TRBV18 and TRBJ2-7, is NAGVMQNPRHLVRRRGQEARLRCSPMKGHSHVYWYRQLPEEGLKFMVYLQKENIIDESGMPKERFSAEFPKEGPSILRIQQVVRGDSAAYFCASSLYSISYEQYFGPGTRLTVT.

The genes are TRBV5-4 and TRBJ2-3; D gene uncertain. V gave up 7 bases and J gave up 0 bases, with 18 bases separating them. The CDR3 sequence is 16 residues long. Germline V CDR1 and CDR2: SGHNT, YYREEE (reference sequence). CDR3 loop: CASFSRSIGSTDTQYF. CDR3 in DNA: TGTGCCAGCTTCAGCCGTAGCATCGGGAGCACAGATACGCAGTATTTT.

V is TRBV5-5 and J is TRBJ2-7, with TRBD1 as a possible D gene (6 bases). This CDR3 has 14 amino acids. Germline V gene sequence: CDR1 SGHKS, CDR2 YYEKEE (reference sequence). V was cut by 4 bases and J by 1 base, with 12 bases left in between. The CDR3 is CASSARDISYEQYF. For the CDR3, the DNA is TGTGCCAGCAGCGCACGGGACATTTCCTACGAGCAGTACTTC.

The rearrangement joins TRBV29-1 to TRBJ1-3; 8 bases align to TRBD1. The CDR3 totals 15 residues. The V gene end was trimmed by 4 bases and the J gene end by 0 bases; junction bases not matched to a gene: 5. CDR1 and CDR2 from the germline V gene are SQVTM and ANQGSEA. The CDR3 coding sequence is TGCAGCGTTGCGACAGGGGATGTCTCTGGAAACACCATATATTTT. Translated: CSVATGDVSGNTIYF.

A word on this clone: Other DNA sequences in the sample encode the same CDR3. The chain has TRBV28 and TRBJ1-4; tentative D call: TRBD1 (6 bases). CDR1 MDHEN and CDR2 SYDVKM come from the germline V gene. The CDR3 has 16 residues. V lost 8 bases to trimming and J lost 8 bases, with 24 bases between them. CDR3 amino acids: CASRHHVGGGGEKLFF. The CDR3 DNA is TGTGCCAGCCGGCATCACGTGGGGGGCGGGGGCGAAAAACTGTTTTTT. The full variable domain, rest sourced from reference TRBV28 and TRBJ1-4, is DVKVTQSSRYLVKRTGEKVFLECVQDMDHENMFWYRQDPGLGLRLIYFSYDVKMKEKGDIPEGYSVSREKKERFSLILESASTNQTSMYLCASRHHVGGGGEKLFFGSGTQLSVL.

The V call is TRBV2, the J call TRBJ1-6; D is unresolved. CDR3 length: 13 amino acids. CDR1 is SNHLY and CDR2 is FYNNEI in the germline V gene. V lost 7 bases and J lost 8, with 12 bases in between. DNA of the CDR3: TGTGCCAGCACTAACGTTCCGGATTCACCCCTCCACTTT. Translating it yields CASTNVPDSPLHF.